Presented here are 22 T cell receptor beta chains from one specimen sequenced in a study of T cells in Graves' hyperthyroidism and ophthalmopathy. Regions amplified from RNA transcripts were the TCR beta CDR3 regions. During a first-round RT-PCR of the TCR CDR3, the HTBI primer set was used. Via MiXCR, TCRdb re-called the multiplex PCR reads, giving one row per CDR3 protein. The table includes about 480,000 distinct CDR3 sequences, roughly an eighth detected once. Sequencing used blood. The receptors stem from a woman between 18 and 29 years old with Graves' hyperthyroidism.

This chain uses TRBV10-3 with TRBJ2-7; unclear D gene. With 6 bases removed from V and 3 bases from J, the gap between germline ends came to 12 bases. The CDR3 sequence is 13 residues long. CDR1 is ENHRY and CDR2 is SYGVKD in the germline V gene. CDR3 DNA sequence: TGTGCCATCAGGGCGGACGAGAACTACGAGCAGTACGTC. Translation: CAIRADENYEQYV.

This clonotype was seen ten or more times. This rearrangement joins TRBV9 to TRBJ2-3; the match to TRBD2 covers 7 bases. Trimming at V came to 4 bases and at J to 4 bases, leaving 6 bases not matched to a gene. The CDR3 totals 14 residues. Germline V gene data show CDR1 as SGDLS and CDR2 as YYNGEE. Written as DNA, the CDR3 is TGTGCCAGCAGCATCAGCGGGATCTCAGATACGCAGTATTTT. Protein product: CASSISGISDTQYF.

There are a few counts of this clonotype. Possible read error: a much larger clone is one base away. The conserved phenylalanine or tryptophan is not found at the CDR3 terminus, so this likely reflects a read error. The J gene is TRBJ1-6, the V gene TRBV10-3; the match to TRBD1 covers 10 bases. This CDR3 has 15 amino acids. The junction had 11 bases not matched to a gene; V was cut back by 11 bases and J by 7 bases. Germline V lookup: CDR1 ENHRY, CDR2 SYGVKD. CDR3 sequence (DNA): TGTGCCGCCCGGGCCGGGACAGGGGAGAATTCACCCCTCCACTCT. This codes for CAARAGTGENSPLHS.

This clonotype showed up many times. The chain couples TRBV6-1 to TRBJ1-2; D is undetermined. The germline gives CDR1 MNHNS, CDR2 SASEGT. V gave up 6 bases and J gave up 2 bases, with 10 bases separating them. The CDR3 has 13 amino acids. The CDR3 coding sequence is TGTGCCAGCAGAATGGGGAAGAACTATGGCTACACCTTC. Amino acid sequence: CASRMGKNYGYTF.

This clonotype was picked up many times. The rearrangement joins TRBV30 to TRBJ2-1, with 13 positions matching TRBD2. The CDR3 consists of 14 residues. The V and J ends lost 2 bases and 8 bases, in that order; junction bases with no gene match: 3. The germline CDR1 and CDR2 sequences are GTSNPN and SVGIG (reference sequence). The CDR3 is CAWSITSGRDEQFF. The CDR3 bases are TGTGCCTGGAGTATAACTAGCGGGAGGGATGAGCAGTTCTTC.

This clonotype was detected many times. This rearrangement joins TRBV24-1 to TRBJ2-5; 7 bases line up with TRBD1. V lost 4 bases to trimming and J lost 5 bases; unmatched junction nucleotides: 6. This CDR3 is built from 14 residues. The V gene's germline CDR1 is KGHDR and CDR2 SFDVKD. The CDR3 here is CATSEGTAGETQYF. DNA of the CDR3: TGTGCCACCAGTGAAGGGACAGCAGGGGAGACCCAGTACTTC.

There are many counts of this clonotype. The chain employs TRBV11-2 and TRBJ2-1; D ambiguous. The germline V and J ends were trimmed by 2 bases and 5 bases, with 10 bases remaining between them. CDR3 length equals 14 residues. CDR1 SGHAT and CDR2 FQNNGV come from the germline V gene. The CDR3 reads CASSLSSVDNEQFF. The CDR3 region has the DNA TGTGCCAGCAGCTTATCCTCGGTCGACAATGAGCAGTTCTTC.

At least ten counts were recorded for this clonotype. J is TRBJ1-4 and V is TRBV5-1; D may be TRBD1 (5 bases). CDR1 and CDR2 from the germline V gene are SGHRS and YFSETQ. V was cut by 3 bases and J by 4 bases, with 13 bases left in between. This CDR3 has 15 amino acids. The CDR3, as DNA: TGCGCCAGCAGCTCCACCGGGACGGGTAATGAAAAACTGTTTTTT. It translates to CASSSTGTGNEKLFF. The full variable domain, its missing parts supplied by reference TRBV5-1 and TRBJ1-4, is KAGVTQTPRYLIKTRGQQVTLSCSPISGHRSVSWYQQTPGQGLQFLFEYFSETQRNKGNFPGRFSGRQFSNSRSEMNVSTLELGDSALYLCASSSTGTGNEKLFFGSGTQLSVL.

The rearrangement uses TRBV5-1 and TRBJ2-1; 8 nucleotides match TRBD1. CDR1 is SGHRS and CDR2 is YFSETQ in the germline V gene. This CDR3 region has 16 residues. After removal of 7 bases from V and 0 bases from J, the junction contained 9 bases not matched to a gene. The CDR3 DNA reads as TGCGCCAGCGCAAATCGACAGGGGAGCTCCTACAATGAGCAGTTCTTC. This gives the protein CASANRQGSSYNEQFF.

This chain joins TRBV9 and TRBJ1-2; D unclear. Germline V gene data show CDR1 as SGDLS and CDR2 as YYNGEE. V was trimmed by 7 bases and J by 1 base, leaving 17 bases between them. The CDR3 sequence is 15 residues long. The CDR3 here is CASGPGPHLNYGYTF. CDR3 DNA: TGTGCCAGCGGGCCCGGGCCGCACCTTAACTATGGCTACACCTTC.

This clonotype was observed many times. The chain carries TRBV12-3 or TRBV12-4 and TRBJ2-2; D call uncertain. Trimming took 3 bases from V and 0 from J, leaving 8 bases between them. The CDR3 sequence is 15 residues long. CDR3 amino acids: CASSLQDANTGELFF. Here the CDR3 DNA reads TGTGCCAGCAGTTTGCAGGACGCGAACACCGGGGAGCTGTTTTTT.

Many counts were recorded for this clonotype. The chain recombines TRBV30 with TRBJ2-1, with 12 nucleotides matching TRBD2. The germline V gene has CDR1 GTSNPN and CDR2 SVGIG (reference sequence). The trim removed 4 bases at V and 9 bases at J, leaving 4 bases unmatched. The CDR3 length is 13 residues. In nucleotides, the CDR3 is TGTGCCTGGATCCGGACTAGCGGGGCTGAGCAGTTCTTC. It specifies CAWIRTSGAEQFF.

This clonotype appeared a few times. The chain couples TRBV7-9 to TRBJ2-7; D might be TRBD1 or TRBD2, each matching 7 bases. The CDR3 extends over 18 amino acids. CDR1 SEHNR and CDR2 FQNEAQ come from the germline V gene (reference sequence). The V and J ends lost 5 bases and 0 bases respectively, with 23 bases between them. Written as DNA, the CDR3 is TGTGCCAGCAGCCGCGGGGAGGGGGCTAGCGGTAGCTCCTACGAGCAGTACGTC. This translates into CASSRGEGASGSSYEQYV.

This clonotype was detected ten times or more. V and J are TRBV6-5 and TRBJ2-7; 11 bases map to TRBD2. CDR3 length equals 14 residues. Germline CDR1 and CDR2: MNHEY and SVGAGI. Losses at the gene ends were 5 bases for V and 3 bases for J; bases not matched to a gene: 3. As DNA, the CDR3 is TGTGCCAGCAGTACCGGGACTAGCGGCTACGAGCAGTACGTC. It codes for CASSTGTSGYEQYV.

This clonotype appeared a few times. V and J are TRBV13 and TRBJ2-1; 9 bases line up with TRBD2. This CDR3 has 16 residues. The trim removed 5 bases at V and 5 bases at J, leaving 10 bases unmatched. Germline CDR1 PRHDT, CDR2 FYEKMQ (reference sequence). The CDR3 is CASSRGGLAFNNEQFF. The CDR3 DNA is TGTGCCAGCAGCCGAGGGGGACTAGCATTTAACAATGAGCAGTTCTTC.

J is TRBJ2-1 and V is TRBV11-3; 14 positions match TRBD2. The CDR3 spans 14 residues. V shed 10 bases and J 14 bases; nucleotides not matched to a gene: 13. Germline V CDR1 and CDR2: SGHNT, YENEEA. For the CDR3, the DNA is TGTGCCACCGACCCCGGGACTAGCGGGAGCGCGAAGTTCTTC. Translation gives CATDPGTSGSAKFF.

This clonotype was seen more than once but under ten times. CDR3 nucleotide sequence: TGTGCCAGTATCCCTTCAGGGGGCAATGGCTACACCTTC. Its protein is CASIPSGGNGYTF. The rearrangement uses TRBV19 and TRBJ1-2, with TRBD1 matching over 8 bases. The trim removed 7 bases at V and 6 bases at J, leaving 7 bases unmatched. Germline CDR1 LNHDA, CDR2 SQIVND (reference sequence). This CDR3 comprises 13 residues.

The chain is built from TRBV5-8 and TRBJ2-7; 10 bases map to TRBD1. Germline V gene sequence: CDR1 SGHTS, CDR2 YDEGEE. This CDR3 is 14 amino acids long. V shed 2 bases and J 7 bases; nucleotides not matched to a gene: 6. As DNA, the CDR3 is TGTGCCAGCAGCTTACCAGCGGGACAGGGGGAGCAGTACTTC. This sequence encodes CASSLPAGQGEQYF.

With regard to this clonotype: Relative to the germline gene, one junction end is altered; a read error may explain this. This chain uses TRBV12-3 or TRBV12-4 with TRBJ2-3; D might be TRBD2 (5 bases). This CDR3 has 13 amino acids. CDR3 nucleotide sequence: TGTGCCGGCAGCCGCCGCGGGTCAGATACGCAGTATTTT. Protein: CAGSRRGSDTQYF.

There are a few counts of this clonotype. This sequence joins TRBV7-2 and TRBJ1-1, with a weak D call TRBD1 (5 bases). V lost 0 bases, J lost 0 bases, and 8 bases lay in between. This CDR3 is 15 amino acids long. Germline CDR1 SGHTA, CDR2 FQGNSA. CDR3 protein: CASSLAGQMNTEAFF. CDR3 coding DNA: TGTGCCAGCAGCTTAGCCGGACAAATGAACACTGAAGCTTTCTTT.

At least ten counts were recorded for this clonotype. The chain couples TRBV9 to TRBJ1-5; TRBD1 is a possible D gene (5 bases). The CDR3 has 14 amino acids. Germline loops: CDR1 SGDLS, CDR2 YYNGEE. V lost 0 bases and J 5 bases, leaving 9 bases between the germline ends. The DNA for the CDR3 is TGTGCCAGCAGCGTAGCGGGGCGCGATCAGCCCCAGCATTTT. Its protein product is CASSVAGRDQPQHF.

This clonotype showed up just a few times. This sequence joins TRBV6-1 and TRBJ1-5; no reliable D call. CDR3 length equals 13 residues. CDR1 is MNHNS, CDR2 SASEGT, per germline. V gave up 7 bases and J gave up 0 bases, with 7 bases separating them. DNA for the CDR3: TGTGCCAGCAAACGAGATAGCAATCAGCCCCAGCATTTT. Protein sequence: CASKRDSNQPQHF.